Below, one T cell receptor beta chain is given with its context. The T cells that were sequenced for TCR beta were CD8+ and CD4+ cells from blood. After removal of 5 bases from V and 8 bases from J, the junction contained 6 bases not matched to a gene. The germline gives CDR1 SEHNR, CDR2 FQNEAQ (reference sequence). The length of the CDR3 is 13 residues. Reverse transcription of about 0.45 to 1 ug RNA was carried out with random hexamers. TCRdb reprocessed the immunoSEQ multiplex PCR reads via MiXCR and lists one record per CDR3 protein. The table has about 300,000 distinct CDR3 sequences, 75% to 90% seen once. This entry is derived from a study of CD8 T cells in Susac syndrome.

This receptor was identified in a human donor with multiple sclerosis. The sample taken for sequencing was CD8+ T cells from PBMCs. The V call is TRBV7-9, the J call TRBJ2-1; 7 nucleotides line up with TRBD2. CDR3 bases: TGTGCCAGCAGCGGGCGGGAGAACGATGAGCAGTTCTTC. Its protein is CASSGRENDEQFF.